These 26 T cell receptor beta chains came from one sample sequenced in a study of T cell responses to AZD1222 COVID-19 vaccine. Sequencing was performed with immunoSEQ multiplex PCR; in TCRdb, only in-frame clones are kept and a portion is missing. The table records about 200,000 clones, over 85% of them present only once. Source: peripheral blood, taken 28 days after the second dose of the MenACWY control vaccine. All receptors derive from an adult who received the MenACWY meningococcal vaccine as a control.

The chain joins TRBV7-9 to TRBJ1-3, with D hard to call. The CDR3 covers 14 residues. Germline CDR1 SEHNR, CDR2 FQNEAQ (reference sequence). V dropped 7 bases and J dropped 0 bases, with 10 bases sitting between them. CDR3 bases: TGTGCCAGCATCAGAGGGTTCTCTGGAAACACCATATATTTT. Translation gives CASIRGFSGNTIYF.

The chain recombines TRBV5-1 with TRBJ2-7, with 9 bases matching TRBD2. The CDR3 is 12 amino acids. V lost 7 bases and J lost 4; bases outside the gene matches: 3. In germline, CDR1 is SGHRS, CDR2 YFSETQ. In DNA form, the CDR3 reads TGCGCCAGCGTTAGCGGGAGTTACGAGCAGTACTTC. It translates to CASVSGSYEQYF.

The count of this clone is one. CDR3 region: CSAKGTFEQFF. CDR3 DNA: TGCAGTGCTAAGGGGACGTTTGAGCAGTTCTTC. The chain carries TRBV20-1 and TRBJ2-1; D possibly matches TRBD1 or TRBD2 (5 bases each). This CDR3 spans 11 amino acids. CDR1 and CDR2 (germline): DFQATT, SNEGSKA (reference sequence). Between the trimmed V and J ends, which lost 4 bases and 9 bases, there was a span of 10 bases.

The chain carries TRBV7-8 and TRBJ2-1, with a weak D call TRBD1 (6 bases). With 5 bases removed from V and 12 bases from J, the gap between germline ends came to 14 bases. CDR1 and CDR2 from the germline V gene are SGHVS and FQNEAQ. This CDR3 is built from 12 residues. The CDR3: CASSPQGTTQFF. CDR3 nucleotide sequence: TGTGCCAGCAGCCCGCAGGGGACAACGCAGTTCTTC.

This chain uses TRBV9 with TRBJ1-3; possible D gene TRBD1, 5 bases. Deletions cut 3 bases from V and 0 bases from J, with 10 bases between. The CDR3 runs 15 residues. Germline-derived CDR1 and CDR2 are SGDLS and YYNGEE. CDR3 loop: CASSAGQSSGNTIYF. The CDR3 DNA is TGTGCCAGCAGCGCGGGGCAGAGCTCTGGAAACACCATATATTTT.

This clone was observed a handful of times. The J gene is TRBJ1-2, the V gene TRBV5-6; TRBD1 is a possible D gene (5 bases). This CDR3 is 12 amino acids long. Germline CDR1 SGHDT, CDR2 YYEEEE. V was shortened by 4 bases and J by 6 bases, with 10 bases between the two germline ends. The CDR3 nucleotides read TGTGCCAGCAGCGGGGCACACCATGGCTACACCTTC. It translates to CASSGAHHGYTF.

J is TRBJ2-3 and V is TRBV10-3; D tentatively fits TRBD1 or TRBD2 (5 bases each). Germline V gives CDR1 ENHRY, CDR2 SYGVKD. The CDR3 extends over 14 amino acids. Trimming removed 3 bases at V and 3 bases at J, with 10 bases between. The CDR3 DNA reads as TGTGCCATCAGTGACAGAGGGGCGACAGATACGCAGTATTTT. As protein: CAISDRGATDTQYF.

V is TRBV7-2 and J is TRBJ2-7, with 11 positions matching TRBD2. J was trimmed by 2 bases and V by 5 bases; bases with no gene match: 2. The CDR3 loop spans 14 amino acids. CDR1 and CDR2 from the germline V gene are SGHTA and FQGNSA. CDR3 DNA: TGTGCCAGCAGCAATAGCGGGAGGGCCTACGAGCAGTACTTC. Its translation: CASSNSGRAYEQYF.

The chain joins TRBV7-8 to TRBJ2-7; 12 bases fit TRBD1. After removal of 5 bases from V and 6 bases from J, the junction contained 11 bases not matched to a gene. CDR3 length: 16 residues. Germline assignment: CDR1 SGHVS and CDR2 FQNEAQ. As DNA, the CDR3 is TGTGCCAGCAGCCCAAGGCCCGGGACAGGGGGCCGCGAGCAGTACTTC. Amino acid sequence: CASSPRPGTGGREQYF.

The chain couples TRBV19 to TRBJ2-7; 9 nucleotides match TRBD1. The CDR3 contains 14 residues. V lost 5 bases, J lost 5 bases, and 7 bases stayed unmatched. Germline loops: CDR1 LNHDA, CDR2 SQIVND (reference sequence). CDR3 sequence: CASSVGTGSHEQYF. For the CDR3, the DNA is TGTGCCAGTAGTGTGGGGACAGGGTCCCACGAGCAGTACTTC.

The DNA for the CDR3 is TGTGCCAGCAGCTTCCCCCGGACAGGGGATAGTGGCTACACCTTC. Protein product: CASSFPRTGDSGYTF. The rearrangement joins TRBV11-2 to TRBJ1-2; TRBD1 agrees at 9 bases. There are 15 residues in the CDR3. V shed 3 bases, J shed 7 bases, and the junction held 9 bases outside the gene matches. Germline assignment: CDR1 SGHAT and CDR2 FQNNGV. The full variable domain, in which reference TRBV11-2 and TRBJ1-2 provide the parts outside the CDR3, is EAGVAQSPRYKIIEKRQSVAFWCNPISGHATLYWYQQILGQGPKLLIQFQNNGVVDDSQLPKDRFSAERLKGVDSTLKIQPAKLEDSAVYLCASSFPRTGDSGYTFGSGTRLTVV.

The chain recombines TRBV16 with TRBJ2-7, with D possibly TRBD2 on 7 matching bases. CDR1 and CDR2 from the germline V gene are KGHSY and FQNENV. CDR3 length: 15 amino acids. Trimming cost V 6 bases and J 7 bases, with 22 bases left between them. The CDR3 region is CASRQSGGRFGEQYF. CDR3 nucleotides: TGTGCCAGCAGACAGTCGGGGGGCCGGTTTGGAGAGCAGTACTTC.

The chain couples TRBV10-3 to TRBJ1-4; the D is unclear. This CDR3 region has 15 residues. Germline CDR1 ENHRY, CDR2 SYGVKD. The V gene lost 2 bases and the J gene lost 0 bases, with 7 bases spanning the gap. For the CDR3, the DNA is TGTGCCATCAGTGAGGGGCGGGCAACTAATGAAAAACTGTTTTTT. Residues: CAISEGRATNEKLFF.

The chain combines TRBV29-1 with TRBJ1-5; D possibly corresponds to TRBD1 (5 bases). CDR1 and CDR2 (germline): SQVTM, ANQGSEA. V dropped 7 bases and J dropped 1 base, with 14 bases sitting between them. The CDR3 spans 14 residues. CDR3 sequence: CSARDPGSNQPQHF. As DNA, the CDR3 is TGCAGCGCTCGGGACCCCGGCAGCAATCAGCCCCAGCATTTT.

The chain recombines TRBV6-6 with TRBJ1-1; D is unresolved. Deletions cut 0 bases from V and 2 bases from J, with 10 bases between. Germline V gene lookup returns CDR1 MNHNY and CDR2 SVGAGI (reference sequence). The CDR3 is 15 amino acids. CDR3 coding DNA: TGTGCCAGCAGTTACTCGACGTTGTCAAACACTGAAGCTTTCTTT. Protein product: CASSYSTLSNTEAFF.

The J gene is TRBJ2-3, the V gene TRBV19, with 10 bases lining up with TRBD1. The germline CDR1 and CDR2 sequences are LNHDA and SQIVND (reference sequence). CDR3 length equals 15 residues. J gave up 3 bases and V 6 bases, and 6 bases lay outside the gene matches. The CDR3 sequence: CASSTGQGQTDTQYF. CDR3 DNA: TGTGCCAGTAGCACGGGACAGGGGCAGACAGATACGCAGTATTTT.

This chain uses TRBV9 with TRBJ2-2; 8 bases map to TRBD2. The CDR3 covers 17 residues. Germline CDR1 reads SGDLS; CDR2 reads YYNGEE. V shed 6 bases, J shed 3 bases, and the junction held 13 bases outside the gene matches. CDR3 in DNA: TGTGCCAGCATGAAAGGACCGAGCGGGAGTGACACCGGGGAGCTGTTTTTT. Translation gives CASMKGPSGSDTGELFF.

V usage is TRBV15 and J usage is TRBJ1-5; the D is unclear. Trimming pared 0 bases from V and 5 bases from J, leaving 11 bases between. Germline CDR1 reads LNHNV; CDR2 reads YYDKDF (reference sequence). CDR3 length: 15 residues. CDR3: CATSRDANRYQPQHF. DNA for the CDR3: TGTGCCACCAGCAGAGATGCTAACAGATATCAGCCCCAGCATTTT.

This sequence joins TRBV18 and TRBJ2-2; 9 positions agree with TRBD2. Germline V gene sequence: CDR1 KGHSH, CDR2 LQKENI. J was trimmed by 3 bases and V by 5 bases; bases with no gene match: 4. The CDR3 extends over 15 amino acids. The chain's CDR3 is CASSVVAGDTGELFF. The CDR3 DNA follows: TGTGCCAGCTCAGTCGTAGCGGGAGACACCGGGGAGCTGTTTTTT.

The chain carries TRBV15 and TRBJ1-1; possibly TRBD1 for D (5 bases). This CDR3 comprises 18 residues. CDR1 LNHNV and CDR2 YYDKDF come from the germline V gene (reference sequence). V was shortened by 0 bases and J by 4 bases, with 21 bases between the two germline ends. CDR3 DNA: TGTGCCACCAGCAGAGAGGGGGAACACCGCGGGTCGGGCACTGAAGCTTTCTTT. It yields the protein CATSREGEHRGSGTEAFF.

The chain couples TRBV6-5 to TRBJ1-2; maybe TRBD1 (5 bases). The CDR3 covers 13 residues. CDR1 and CDR2 from the germline V gene are MNHEY and SVGAGI. The ends were cut back, 7 bases at V and 0 bases at J, with 9 bases in the middle. CDR3 nucleotides: TGTGCCAGCATGAGGGACCCTAACTATGGCTACACCTTC. This gives the protein CASMRDPNYGYTF.

J is TRBJ1-4 and V is TRBV15; maybe TRBD1 (5 bases). The germline CDR1 and CDR2 sequences are LNHNV and YYDKDF (reference sequence). Trimming took 5 bases from V and 4 from J, leaving 17 bases between them. The CDR3 totals 16 residues. DNA for the CDR3: TGTGCCACCAGCCCGACCTTAGGGGCCGGTAATGAAAAACTGTTTTTT. This encodes CATSPTLGAGNEKLFF.

The J gene is TRBJ2-7, the V gene TRBV5-6, with D tentatively TRBD2 (6 bases). The CDR3 contains 13 residues. V shed 4 bases and J shed 3 bases, with 11 bases lying between them. Germline V gene sequence: CDR1 SGHDT, CDR2 YYEEEE. The CDR3 sequence: CASSPGLDYEQYF. CDR3 nucleotides: TGTGCCAGCAGCCCGGGACTCGACTACGAGCAGTACTTC. Full variable domain (remainder filled in from reference TRBV5-6 and TRBJ2-7): DAGVTQSPTHLIKTRGQQVTLRCSPKSGHDTVSWYQQALGQGPQFIFQYYEEEERQRGNFPDRFSGHQFPNYSSELNVNALLLGDSALYLCASSPGLDYEQYFGPGTRLTVT.

The V and J genes are TRBV19 and TRBJ2-7, with D possibly being TRBD2 (5 bases). The CDR3 is 14 residues long. Germline CDR1 LNHDA, CDR2 SQIVND (reference sequence). V was trimmed by 3 bases and J by 1 base, leaving 10 bases between them. CDR3 coding DNA: TGTGCCAGTAGTATCGGGGTACAATCCTACGAGCAGTACTTC. Encoded protein: CASSIGVQSYEQYF.

The chain has TRBV7-2 and TRBJ2-2, with 15 positions matching TRBD2. With V trimmed by 5 bases and J by 6 bases, 7 bases remained unmatched. This CDR3 region has 17 residues. The V gene's germline CDR1 is SGHTA and CDR2 FQGNSA. For the CDR3, the DNA is TGTGCCAGCAGCCCGACCGGACTAGCGGGAGGGTCCGGGGAGCTGTTTTTT. Its translation is CASSPTGLAGGSGELFF.

The rearrangement joins TRBV7-8 to TRBJ2-7; possibly TRBD2 for D (5 bases). V shed 2 bases and J shed 7 bases, with 12 bases lying between them. The CDR3 is made up of 13 amino acids. Germline CDR1 and CDR2: SGHVS and FQNEAQ. The CDR3 DNA reads as TGTGCCAGCAGCTTATCGGCACCGGGGGAGCAGTACTTC. Translation: CASSLSAPGEQYF.